This TCR beta chain came from a study of blood T cell repertoires in COVID-19. The assay was immunoSEQ multiplex PCR, and TCRdb's table has in-frame clones only and misses some. The sample yields about 180,000 clones, 80% to 90% seen once. This clone was observed once. This sequence originates from a man in his fifties or sixties with active or convalescent COVID-19. The sample taken for sequencing was peripheral blood.

The CDR3 coding sequence is TGTGCCACCAGTGACCCTATACGGTCTGAAGCTTTCTTT. The encoded protein is CATSDPIRSEAFF. This chain links TRBV24-1 with TRBJ1-1; D is uncertain. V gave up 4 bases and J gave up 6 bases, with 11 bases separating them. The germline V gene encodes CDR1 KGHDR and CDR2 SFDVKD. The CDR3 is 13 residues long.